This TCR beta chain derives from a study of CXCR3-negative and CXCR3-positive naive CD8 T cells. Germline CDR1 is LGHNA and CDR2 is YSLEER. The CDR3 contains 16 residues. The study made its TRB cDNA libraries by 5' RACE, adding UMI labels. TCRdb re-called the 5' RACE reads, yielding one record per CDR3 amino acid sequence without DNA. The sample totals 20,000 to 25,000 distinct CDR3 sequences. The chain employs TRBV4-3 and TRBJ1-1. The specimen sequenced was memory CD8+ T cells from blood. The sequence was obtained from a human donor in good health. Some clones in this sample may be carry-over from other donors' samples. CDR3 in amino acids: CASSPTWGGQRAEAFF.